Following are 19 T cell receptor beta chains from one sample sequenced in a study of T cells in narcolepsy. The method was immunoSEQ multiplex PCR; TCRdb's version includes in-frame clones alone and lacks a portion of them. The profile shows 6,500 to 8,500 clones, more than 55% of them singletons. Sequencing used CD45RA- memory CD8+ T cells from PBMCs. These receptor sequences come from a human donor with narcolepsy.

The V gene is TRBV4-3, the J gene TRBJ2-7, with a weak D call TRBD2 (6 bases). Trimming cost V 0 bases and J 0 bases, with 12 bases left between them. Germline CDR1 reads LGHNA; CDR2 reads YSLEER. CDR3 length: 16 residues. CDR3 in amino acids: CASSQDYPGSSYEQYF. As DNA, the CDR3 is TGCGCCAGCAGCCAAGATTATCCCGGGAGCTCCTACGAGCAGTACTTC.

V usage is TRBV7-2 and J usage is TRBJ1-1; D might be TRBD1 (6 bases). This CDR3 is built from 14 residues. V was shortened by 2 bases and J by 1 base, with 8 bases between the two germline ends. Germline V lookup: CDR1 SGHTA, CDR2 FQGNSA. In DNA, the CDR3 is TGTGCCAGCAGCTTATGGACAGCGAACACTGAAGCTTTCTTT. Translating it yields CASSLWTANTEAFF.

The V call is TRBV7-9, the J call TRBJ2-5, with D possibly called TRBD1 or TRBD2 (5 bases each). This CDR3 is built from 14 residues. Germline V CDR1 and CDR2: SEHNR, FQNEAQ (reference sequence). Trimming took off 5 bases at V and 5 bases at J, with 15 bases between the two ends. The CDR3 here is CASSTPGRWETQYF. CDR3 in DNA: TGTGCCAGCAGCACGCCGGGACGGTGGGAGACCCAGTACTTC.

V is TRBV7-9 and J is TRBJ2-3, with D tentatively TRBD1 or TRBD2 (5 bases each). Trimming removed 0 bases from V and 2 bases from J, with 12 bases in between. The CDR3 spans 16 residues. The V gene's germline CDR1 is SEHNR and CDR2 FQNEAQ (reference sequence). The CDR3 coding sequence is TGTGCCAGCAGCTTAGCCGGGACGGCTGACACAGATACGCAGTATTTT. Its translation is CASSLAGTADTDTQYF.

To note about this clone: Germline is not matched at one junction end, which may reflect a read error. This rearrangement joins TRBV10-3 to TRBJ1-5; possible D gene TRBD1, 5 bases. This CDR3 contains 12 residues. Germline V CDR1 and CDR2: ENHRY, SYGVKD. The CDR3 sequence: CASSSGNQPQHF. CDR3 DNA sequence: TGTGCCAGCAGTTCAGGGAATCAGCCCCAGCATTTT.

This sequence joins TRBV28 and TRBJ1-1; tentative D call: TRBD1 (5 bases). Deletions cut 5 bases from V and 7 bases from J, with 14 bases between. Per germline, CDR1 MDHEN and CDR2 SYDVKM. The CDR3 has 13 amino acids. DNA of the CDR3: TGTGCCAGCAGTACGCGGGGGGGAATTGAAGCTTTCTTT. It encodes CASSTRGGIEAFF.

The gene calls are TRBV28 and TRBJ2-4; the D gene could be TRBD1 or TRBD2 (5 bases each). CDR3 length: 14 residues. V was pared by 10 bases and J by 0 bases, with 13 bases between. CDR1 is MDHEN, CDR2 SYDVKM, per germline. The CDR3 bases are TGTGCCACAGTAACAGGACTAGCCAAAAACATTCAGTACTTC. Protein product: CATVTGLAKNIQYF.

This clone has only a few counts. The V call is TRBV6-1, the J call TRBJ2-1; weak D call: TRBD2 (5 bases). The germline V gene has CDR1 MNHNS and CDR2 SASEGT. The CDR3 covers 16 residues. The germline V and J ends were trimmed by 4 bases and 5 bases, with 18 bases remaining between them. The CDR3 nucleotides read TGTGCCAGCAGTGGTGAGGGCCTGGACGTGGACAATGAGCAGTTCTTC. It translates to CASSGEGLDVDNEQFF.

The rearrangement links TRBV5-5 to TRBJ2-7; the match to TRBD1 covers 7 bases. Matching the DNA end better, TRBJ2-1 makes the J call doubtful. The germline V gene has CDR1 SGHKS and CDR2 YYEKEE (reference sequence). The CDR3 spans 16 residues. The chain's CDR3 is CASSFFGDSTYNEQFF. CDR3 nucleotides: TGTGCCAGCAGCTTTTTCGGGGACAGTACATACAATGAGCAGTTCTTC.

The rearrangement uses TRBV9 and TRBJ2-7; possible D gene TRBD1, 6 bases. Trimming shortened V by 3 bases and J by 3 bases, and 13 bases separated the two germline ends. CDR3 length: 14 residues. Germline V lookup: CDR1 SGDLS, CDR2 YYNGEE. CDR3 coding DNA: TGTGCCAGCAGCGCAGGGGTGTTGGACTACGAGCAGTACTTC. Translating it yields CASSAGVLDYEQYF.

There are a few counts of this clone. The chain couples TRBV6-6 to TRBJ1-5, with D unresolved. Per germline, CDR1 MNHNY and CDR2 SVGAGI (reference sequence). V lost 0 bases and J 2 bases, leaving 8 bases between the germline ends. The CDR3 covers 15 residues. CDR3 in DNA: TGTGCCAGCAGTTACTCGGCTGAAGGCAATCAGCCCCAGCATTTT. Its translation is CASSYSAEGNQPQHF.

By frequency in the sample, this clone is medium-sized. The gene calls are TRBV7-2 and TRBJ1-1, with 7 bases that match TRBD1. The CDR3 spans 14 residues. CDR1 is SGHTA and CDR2 is FQGNSA in the germline V gene. The V segment lost 4 bases and the J segment 5 bases; nucleotides outside the gene matches: 7. The CDR3 coding sequence is TGTGCCAGCAGCTCCTACAGGGGCGGTACTGAAGCTTTCTTT. This codes for CASSSYRGGTEAFF.

The chain is built from TRBV9 and TRBJ1-4; TRBD1 is a possible D gene (5 bases). CDR3 length equals 14 residues. V dropped 0 bases and J dropped 5 bases, with 8 bases sitting between them. Germline CDR1 is SGDLS and CDR2 is YYNGEE. The CDR3 loop is CASSVGGGNEKLFF. DNA for the CDR3: TGTGCCAGCAGCGTAGGTGGGGGGAATGAAAAACTGTTTTTT.

This clone was recorded a few times. The chain employs TRBV7-2 and TRBJ1-1; D unresolved. The CDR3 is 12 amino acids. Germline lookup yields CDR1 SGHTA and CDR2 FQGNSA. The V end lost 1 base, the J end lost 7 bases, and 7 bases lay between the germline ends. This CDR3 is CASSLGGIEAFF. For the CDR3, the DNA is TGTGCCAGCAGCTTAGGAGGTATTGAAGCTTTCTTT. Full variable domain (rest looked up from reference TRBV7-2 and TRBJ1-1): GAGVSQSPSNKVTEKGKDVELRCDPISGHTALYWYRQSLGQGLEFLIYFQGNSAPDKSGLPSDRFSAERTGGSVSTLTIQRTQQEDSAVYLCASSLGGIEAFFGQGTRLTVV.

This clone is categorized as medium-sized. V is TRBV5-1 and J is TRBJ1-1; 9 bases are shared with TRBD1. Unmatched junction bases numbered 20, after V lost 6 bases and J lost 8 bases. Germline V gene data show CDR1 as SGHRS and CDR2 as YFSETQ. This CDR3 region has 17 residues. CDR3 DNA: TGCGCCAGCAAAACGGCTTCGACCGGGACAGGGACCTTAGAAGCTTTCTTT. This codes for CASKTASTGTGTLEAFF.

By sample fraction, this clone is medium-sized (0.01 to 0.1%). The chain joins TRBV4-2 to TRBJ1-2, with 11 bases matching TRBD1. CDR1 LGHNA and CDR2 YNFKEQ come from the germline V gene. The CDR3 is 16 amino acids. J was trimmed by 4 bases and V by 0 bases; bases with no gene match: 4. CDR3 residues: CASSQDGGTGGYGYTF. CDR3 nucleotides: TGTGCCAGCAGCCAAGATGGGGGGACAGGGGGCTATGGCTACACCTTC.

This clone was detected once. The J gene is TRBJ1-2, the V gene TRBV7-9, with D possibly being TRBD1 (5 bases). This CDR3 spans 15 amino acids. Between the trimmed V and J ends, which lost 1 base and 2 bases, there was a span of 11 bases. Germline CDR1 reads SEHNR; CDR2 reads FQNEAQ (reference sequence). This CDR3 reads CASSLGSTENYGYTF. DNA for the CDR3: TGTGCCAGCAGCTTAGGATCGACAGAAAACTATGGCTACACCTTC.

The chain combines TRBV5-4 with TRBJ2-1; D uncertain. Trimming took 0 bases from V and 9 from J, leaving 7 bases between them. Germline loops: CDR1 SGHNT, CDR2 YYREEE (reference sequence). CDR3 length equals 12 residues. The CDR3 here is CASSLARGEQFF. The CDR3 DNA follows: TGTGCCAGCAGCTTGGCTCGTGGTGAGCAGTTCTTC. The whole variable domain, remainder taken from reference TRBV5-4 and TRBJ2-1, is ETGVTQSPTHLIKTRGQQVTLRCSSQSGHNTVSWYQQALGQGPQFIFQYYREEENGRGNFPPRFSGLQFPNYSSELNVNALELDDSALYLCASSLARGEQFFGPGTRLTVL.

The J gene is TRBJ2-7, the V gene TRBV18; 7 nucleotides agree with TRBD1. V dropped 6 bases and J dropped 0; count of bases not matched to a gene: 11. In germline, CDR1 is KGHSH, CDR2 LQKENI. The CDR3 has 16 amino acids. The CDR3 DNA sequence: TGTGCCAGCTCGCCCGTGAGGGACAGTAGCTCCTACGAGCAGTACTTC. It codes for CASSPVRDSSSYEQYF.